The entry below describes one T cell receptor beta chain. The entry originates in a study of blood T cell repertoires in COVID-19. For the study at large: Acute-phase and convalescent COVID-19 samples originated in the United States, Italy and Spain. From T cells, B-cell-depleted T cells, or PBMCs came the material, which was cDNA or gDNA.

Per the germline V gene, CDR1 is MDHEN and CDR2 is SYDVKM. The CDR3 is 15 residues long. Trimming left V 8 bases short and J 1 base short, with 15 bases between. The authors' processing: Reference gene primer amplification gave estimated nucleated cell counts. Produced via immunoSEQ multiplex PCR; TCRdb's table is partial and in-frame only. V, J and clone size were drawn from that table, and D and trimming were deduced from the DNA. Among around 200,000 clones listed, around 85% were seen once. This TCR came from an older man with active or convalescent COVID-19. This chain links TRBV28 with TRBJ1-5; D is unresolved. Sequenced sample: peripheral blood. Here the CDR3 DNA reads TGTGCCAGCCTCCCCTCTGAGGGAAGCAATCAGCCCCAGCATTTT. Its protein product is CASLPSEGSNQPQHF.